This T cell receptor beta chain was recovered during a study of T-cell reconstitution after alpha-beta-depleted transplantation in children. It was with unique molecular identifiers that the TCRbeta library was prepared. TCRdb used MiXCR to reprocess the PCR reads, holding one entry per CDR3 protein. Found here are about 410,000 distinct CDR3 sequences, about 20% of them singletons; the top ten hold 3.5% to 4%. The CDR3 totals 15 residues. V lost 3 bases, J lost 2 bases, and 10 bases lay in between. From germline, CDR1 is MNHEY and CDR2 SMNVEV (reference sequence). The chain couples TRBV27 to TRBJ2-2; a weak D match, TRBD1 (5 bases). This specimen consisted of PBMCs from the stem cell graft donor, obtained from the stem cell graft. The receptor was isolated from a human donor who donated a stem cell graft to a child with acute myeloid leukemia. CDR3 amino acids: CASSFAGSNTGELFF. The DNA for the CDR3 is TGTGCCAGCAGTTTCGCAGGGTCCAACACCGGGGAGCTGTTTTTT.